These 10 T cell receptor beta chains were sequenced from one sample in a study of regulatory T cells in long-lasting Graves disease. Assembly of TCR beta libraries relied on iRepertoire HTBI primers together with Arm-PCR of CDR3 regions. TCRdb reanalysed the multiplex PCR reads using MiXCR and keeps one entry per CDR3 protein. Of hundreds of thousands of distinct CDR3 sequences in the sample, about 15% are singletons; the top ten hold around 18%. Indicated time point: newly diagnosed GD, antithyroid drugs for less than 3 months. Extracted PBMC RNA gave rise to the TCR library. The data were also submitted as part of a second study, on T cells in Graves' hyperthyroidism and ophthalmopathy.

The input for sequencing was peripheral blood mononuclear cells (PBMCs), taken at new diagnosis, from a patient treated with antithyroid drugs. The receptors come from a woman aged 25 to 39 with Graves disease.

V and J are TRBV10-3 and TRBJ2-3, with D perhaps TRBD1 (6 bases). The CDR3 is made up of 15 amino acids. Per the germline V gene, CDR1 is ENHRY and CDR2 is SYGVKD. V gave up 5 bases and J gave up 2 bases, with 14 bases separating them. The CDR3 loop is CAISSRQAHTDTQYF. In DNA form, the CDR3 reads TGTGCCATCAGTTCAAGACAGGCACACACAGATACGCAGTATTTT.

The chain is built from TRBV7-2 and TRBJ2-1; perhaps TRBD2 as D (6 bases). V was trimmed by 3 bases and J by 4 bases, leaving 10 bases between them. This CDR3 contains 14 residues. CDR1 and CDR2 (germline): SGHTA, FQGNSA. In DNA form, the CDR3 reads TGTGCCAGCAGCTTTCCTAGCGTTTACAATGAGCAGTTCTTC. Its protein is CASSFPSVYNEQFF.

The CDR3 coding sequence is TGTGCCAGTAGTATAGAGGGACTAGCGGGAGACGAGCAGTACTTC. This codes for CASSIEGLAGDEQYF. The chain has TRBV19 and TRBJ2-7, with 14 bases fitting TRBD2. Germline V gene lookup returns CDR1 LNHDA and CDR2 SQIVND (reference sequence). The CDR3 has 15 amino acids. V lost 0 bases to trimming and J lost 5 bases; unmatched junction nucleotides: 0.

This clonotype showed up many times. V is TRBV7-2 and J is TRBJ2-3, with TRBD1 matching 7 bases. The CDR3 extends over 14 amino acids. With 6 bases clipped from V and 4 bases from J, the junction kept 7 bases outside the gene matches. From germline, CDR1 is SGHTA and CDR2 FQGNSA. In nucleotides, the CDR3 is TGTGCCAGCAGTTCGACAAGGGGGCCAGATACGCAGTATTTT. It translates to CASSSTRGPDTQYF.

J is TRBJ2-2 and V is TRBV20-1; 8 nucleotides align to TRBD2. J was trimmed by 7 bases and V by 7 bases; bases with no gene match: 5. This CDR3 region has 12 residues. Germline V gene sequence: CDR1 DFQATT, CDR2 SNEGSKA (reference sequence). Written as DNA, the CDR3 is TGCAGTGGGGTAGCGGGAATCGGGGAGCTGTTTTTT. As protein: CSGVAGIGELFF.

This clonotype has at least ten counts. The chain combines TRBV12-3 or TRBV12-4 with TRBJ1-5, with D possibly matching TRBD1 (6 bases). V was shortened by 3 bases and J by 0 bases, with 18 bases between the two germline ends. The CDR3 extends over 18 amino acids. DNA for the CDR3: TGTGCCAGCAGTTTTAGGGACAAGTCATTTTATAGCAATCAGCCCCAGCATTTT. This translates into CASSFRDKSFYSNQPQHF.

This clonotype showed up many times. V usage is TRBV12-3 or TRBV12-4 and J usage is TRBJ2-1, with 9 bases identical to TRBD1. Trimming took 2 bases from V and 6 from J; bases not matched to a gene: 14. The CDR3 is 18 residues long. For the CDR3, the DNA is TGTGCCAGCAGTTTATACAGGGGGCGCGGCAGGAACAGCAATGAGCAGTTCTTC. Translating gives CASSLYRGRGRNSNEQFF.

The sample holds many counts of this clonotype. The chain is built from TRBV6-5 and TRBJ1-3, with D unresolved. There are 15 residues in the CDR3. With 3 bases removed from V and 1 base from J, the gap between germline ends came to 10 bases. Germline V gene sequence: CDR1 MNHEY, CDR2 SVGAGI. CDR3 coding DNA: TGTGCCAGCAGTTATGATGGAGGTTCTGGAAACACCATATATTTT. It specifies CASSYDGGSGNTIYF.

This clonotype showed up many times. The CDR3 region has the DNA TGTGCCAGCAGTCATCTTCCGGACAGGGTAACAATCAACTACGAGCAGTACTTC. Amino acids: CASSHLPDRVTINYEQYF. This chain joins TRBV6-1 and TRBJ2-7, with 8 positions matching TRBD1. The CDR3 runs 18 residues. Losses at the gene ends were 5 bases for V and 3 bases for J; bases not matched to a gene: 18. Germline lookup yields CDR1 MNHNS and CDR2 SASEGT.

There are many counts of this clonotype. The CDR3 here is CSARGSMMNTEAFF. CDR3 nucleotides: TGCAGTGCTCGGGGCAGTATGATGAACACTGAAGCTTTCTTT. This chain uses TRBV20-1 with TRBJ1-1, with D possibly being TRBD1 (5 bases). The ends were cut back, 5 bases at V and 0 bases at J, with 13 bases in the middle. This CDR3 region has 14 residues. The germline V gene encodes CDR1 DFQATT and CDR2 SNEGSKA (reference sequence).